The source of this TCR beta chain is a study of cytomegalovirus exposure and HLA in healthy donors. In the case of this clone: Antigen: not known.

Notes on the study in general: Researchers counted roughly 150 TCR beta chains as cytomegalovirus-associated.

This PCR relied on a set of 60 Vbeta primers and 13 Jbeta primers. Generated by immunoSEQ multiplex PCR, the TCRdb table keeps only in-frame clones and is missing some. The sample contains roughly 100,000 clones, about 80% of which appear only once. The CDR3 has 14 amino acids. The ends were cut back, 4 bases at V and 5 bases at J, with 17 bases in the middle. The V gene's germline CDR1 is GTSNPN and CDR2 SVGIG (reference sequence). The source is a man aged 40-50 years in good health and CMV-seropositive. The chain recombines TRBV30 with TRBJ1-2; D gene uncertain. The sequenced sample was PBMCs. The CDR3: CAWTPPAGRYGYTF. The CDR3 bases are TGTGCCTGGACCCCCCCGGCAGGTCGGTATGGCTACACCTTC.